The 21 T cell receptor beta chains reported below all come from one sample, sequenced in a study of low-dose radiotherapy and immunotherapy resistance in tumors. Covering alpha and beta chains, TRAV- and TRBV-specific primers were used for the first-strand cDNA. The TCRs were subjected to amplification over 20 PCR cycles employing a constant-region primer in conjunction with a V-primer adapter. TCRdb analysed the reads with MiXCR anew, one entry per CDR3 protein. The data show fewer than 10,000 distinct CDR3 sequences, around 79% seen once. Source of these receptors: a human donor with advanced metastatic prostate, ovarian, gallbladder or colorectal cancer (not recorded which). This table probably holds off-target reads from a library built for another chain.

The chain carries TRBV18 and TRBJ1-2; D not resolved. Trimming pared 3 bases from V and 5 bases from J, leaving 10 bases between. Germline V CDR1 and CDR2: KGHSH, LQKENI. The length of the CDR3 is 13 residues. Written as DNA, the CDR3 is TGTGCCAGCTCACCTGAGGGAGAGTATGGCTACACCTTC. Translated, it gives CASSPEGEYGYTF.

The chain carries TRBV14 and TRBJ2-2, with D unclear. This CDR3 is built from 17 residues. Germline V CDR1 and CDR2: SGHDN, FVKESK. The ends were cut back, 1 base at V and 0 bases at J, with 12 bases in the middle. Here the CDR3 reads CASSQGFRNANTGELFF. CDR3 sequence (DNA): TGTGCCAGCAGCCAAGGGTTTCGGAACGCGAACACCGGGGAGCTGTTTTTT.

Notes on this clonotype: Mismatch with germline at one junction end may stem from a read error. This sequence joins TRBV2 and TRBJ1-6; D ambiguous. The CDR3 is 17 amino acids. The V gene's germline CDR1 is SNHLY and CDR2 FYNNEI. CDR3: CAFMNLIYNTNAGKSTF. The CDR3 DNA reads as TGTGCTTTCATGAATCTTATCTATAACACCAATGCAGGCAAATCAACCTTT.

The rearrangement joins TRBV5-6 to TRBJ2-3; 9 nucleotides line up with TRBD2. Germline values: CDR1 SGHDT, CDR2 YYEEEE. Losses at the gene ends were 0 bases for V and 7 bases for J; bases not matched to a gene: 6. This CDR3 is built from 15 residues. The CDR3 nucleotides are TGTGCCAGCAGCTTGGCCAGCGGGAGGATGAATACGCAGTATTTT. Encoded protein: CASSLASGRMNTQYF. The full variable domain, with the rest looked up from reference TRBV5-6 and TRBJ2-3, is DAGVTQSPTHLIKTRGQQVTLRCSPKSGHDTVSWYQQALGQGPQFIFQYYEEEERQRGNFPDRFSGHQFPNYSSELNVNALLLGDSALYLCASSLASGRMNTQYFGPGTRLTVL.

The rearrangement links TRBV12-3 or TRBV12-4 to TRBJ1-5; 8 nucleotides align to TRBD1. This CDR3 has 13 residues. V dropped 8 bases and J dropped 9; count of bases not matched to a gene: 9. In DNA form, the CDR3 reads TGTGCCAGCCAAAGACAGGGGATCGGGCCCCAGCATTTT. This codes for CASQRQGIGPQHF.

For the CDR3, the DNA is TGCGCCAGCAGCCAGAATTCGGGGGCAACTAATGAAAAACTGTTTTTT. Translated: CASSQNSGATNEKLFF. J is TRBJ1-4 and V is TRBV4-1, with D perhaps TRBD1 (5 bases). Germline V gene lookup returns CDR1 MGHRA and CDR2 YSYEKL. V lost 3 bases to trimming and J lost 0 bases, with 11 bases between them. The CDR3 covers 16 residues.

This sequence joins TRBV28 and TRBJ2-1; D may be TRBD1 (6 bases). The CDR3 extends over 16 amino acids. The germline gives CDR1 MDHEN, CDR2 SYDVKM. V was pared by 2 bases and J by 2 bases, with 13 bases between. The CDR3 is CASSLTTGKPYNEQFF. CDR3 DNA sequence: TGTGCCAGCAGTTTAACTACAGGGAAGCCCTACAATGAGCAGTTCTTC.

The chain is built from TRBV3-1 and TRBJ1-5; D not resolved. V was pared by 3 bases and J by 2 bases, with 5 bases between. Germline V CDR1 and CDR2: LGHDT, YNNKEL (reference sequence). This CDR3 has 13 residues. CDR3 region: CASSHEGNQPQHF. In nucleotides, the CDR3 is TGTGCCAGCAGCCACGAAGGCAATCAGCCCCAGCATTTT.

The chain links TRBV13 to TRBJ2-1, with 9 positions matching TRBD1. Germline trimming cut 4 bases from V and 5 bases from J; bases unmatched to any gene: 3. Germline assignment: CDR1 PRHDT and CDR2 FYEKMQ (reference sequence). This CDR3 is 14 amino acids long. CDR3 nucleotide sequence: TGTGCCAGCAGCTACAGGGACAGGGACAATGAGCAGTTCTTC. This sequence encodes CASSYRDRDNEQFF.

The chain joins TRBV12-3 or TRBV12-4 to TRBJ2-5; TRBD1 aligns across 8 bases. The V and J ends lost 6 bases and 5 bases, in that order; junction bases with no gene match: 11. The CDR3 is made up of 15 amino acids. The CDR3 nucleotides are TGTGCCAGCAGCCGCCGAGGACAGGGTTCCGAGACCCAGTACTTC. Translating gives CASSRRGQGSETQYF.

The genes are TRBV9 and TRBJ1-2, with D unclear. Germline V CDR1 and CDR2: SGDLS, YYNGEE. The ends were cut back, 0 bases at V and 4 bases at J, with 16 bases in the middle. This CDR3 is 16 amino acids long. CDR3 protein: CASSVAVGGISYGYTF. Written as DNA, the CDR3 is TGTGCCAGCAGCGTAGCAGTGGGCGGGATCAGCTATGGCTACACCTTC.

The CDR3 is CASSRGLATRDEQFF. DNA for the CDR3: TGTGCCAGCAGCCGGGGACTAGCGACAAGGGATGAGCAGTTCTTC. The chain uses TRBV3-1 and TRBJ2-1, with 10 bases lining up with TRBD2. Germline V CDR1 and CDR2: LGHDT, YNNKEL (reference sequence). V shed 4 bases and J 8 bases; nucleotides not matched to a gene: 8. This CDR3 is built from 15 residues.

In the case of this clonotype: The junction shows a germline mismatch at one end, possibly a read error. The V call is TRBV7-9, the J call TRBJ2-7, with D maybe TRBD1 (5 bases). The germline V gene has CDR1 SEHNR and CDR2 FQNEAQ (reference sequence). The CDR3 consists of 13 residues. In DNA, the CDR3 is TGTTCCAGCAGCTCCCGACAGTCCTACGAGCAGTACTTC. Protein: CSSSSRQSYEQYF.

The V gene is TRBV28, the J gene TRBJ1-2; maybe TRBD1 (5 bases). This CDR3 has 13 residues. From germline, CDR1 is MDHEN and CDR2 SYDVKM. With 10 bases removed from V and 4 bases from J, the gap between germline ends came to 16 bases. The CDR3 here is CATGNSGGYGYTF. In DNA, the CDR3 is TGTGCCACCGGAAACTCGGGGGGCTATGGCTACACCTTC.

As DNA, the CDR3 is TGTGCCAGCAGCGGAGGGTTTGCAGATACGCAGTATTTT. As protein: CASSGGFADTQYF. The chain is built from TRBV9 and TRBJ2-3, with D possibly matching TRBD2 (5 bases). CDR1 is SGDLS, CDR2 YYNGEE, per germline. The CDR3 is made up of 13 amino acids. The V end was cut by 3 bases, the J end by 4 bases, with 9 bases between.

The J gene is TRBJ2-3, the V gene TRBV28, with D maybe TRBD2 (6 bases). Trimming cost V 4 bases and J 2 bases, with 13 bases left between them. CDR1 MDHEN and CDR2 SYDVKM come from the germline V gene. There are 15 residues in the CDR3. The CDR3 DNA is TGTGCCAGCAGTTCCCCCTTGGGACTCACAGATACGCAGTATTTT. It codes for CASSSPLGLTDTQYF.

V usage is TRBV9 and J usage is TRBJ2-2; 8 bases agree with TRBD2. CDR3 length equals 17 residues. V lost 3 bases, J lost 0 bases, and 7 bases stayed unmatched. The germline V gene encodes CDR1 SGDLS and CDR2 YYNGEE. CDR3 in DNA: TGTGCCAGCAGCGGAGGAGCGGGAGCCACGAACACCGGGGAGCTGTTTTTT. It translates to CASSGGAGATNTGELFF.

The V call is TRBV30, the J call TRBJ1-1, with D maybe TRBD1 (6 bases). CDR1 is GTSNPN, CDR2 SVGIG, per germline (reference sequence). V was pared by 4 bases and J by 0 bases, with 21 bases between. The CDR3 loop spans 17 amino acids. The CDR3 loop is CAWKKGDRTTMNTEAFF. CDR3 DNA: TGTGCCTGGAAAAAGGGCGACAGGACTACTATGAACACTGAAGCTTTCTTT.

The rearrangement joins TRBV2 to TRBJ1-3; D not certain. The CDR3 covers 11 residues. The germline V and J ends were trimmed by 1 base and 9 bases, with 4 bases remaining between them. Germline V lookup: CDR1 SNHLY, CDR2 FYNNEI. The chain's CDR3 is CASSEETTIYF. The CDR3 DNA reads as TGTGCCAGCAGTGAAGAGACCACCATATATTTT.

This clonotype has more than one count but fewer than ten. The V call is TRBV29-1, the J call TRBJ2-7, with 7 positions matching TRBD1. The germline CDR1 and CDR2 sequences are SQVTM and ANQGSEA. After removal of 4 bases from V and 2 bases from J, the junction contained 8 bases not matched to a gene. CDR3 size: 14 residues. The CDR3 is CSVGPTQGAYEQYF. The CDR3 DNA follows: TGCAGCGTTGGCCCAACTCAGGGGGCCTACGAGCAGTACTTC.

CDR3 in DNA: TGTGCCAGCAGTTTATCCCCGGCGGGGGCCGGGGAGCAGTACTTC. Translation: CASSLSPAGAGEQYF. The chain has TRBV28 and TRBJ2-7; D may be TRBD2 (7 bases). V was cut by 1 base and J by 7 bases, with 17 bases left in between. Germline CDR1 is MDHEN and CDR2 is SYDVKM. This CDR3 is 15 amino acids long.